The T cell receptor (beta chain) described here comes from a study of blood T cell repertoires in COVID-19. About the research overall: There were acute and convalescent COVID-19 samples, and they came from the United States, Italy and Spain. T cells, B-cell-depleted T cells, or PBMCs supplied cDNA or gDNA.

The authors' processing: Amplified reference gene primers provided the basis for estimating nucleated cell counts. The assay was immunoSEQ multiplex PCR, and TCRdb's table has in-frame clones only and misses some. From that table come the V and J calls and clone size; the DNA was used to work out D and trimming. The repertoire has 200,000 to 250,000 clones, approximately 90% of them found once; the top ten carry approximately 0.77%. Followed over time, Seattle patients had been enrolled while infection was active. The V end lost 0 bases, the J end lost 6 bases, and 18 bases lay between the germline ends. The CDR3 sequence is 16 residues long. Germline assignment: CDR1 MNHEY and CDR2 SVGEGT. A few counts support this clone.

Sequenced material: peripheral blood. The sequence was collected from a man aged 60 to 75 with COVID-19, enrolled during active disease. The chain links TRBV6-2 or TRBV6-3 to TRBJ2-7, with D perhaps TRBD2 (6 bases). The CDR3 nucleotides are TGTGCCAGCAGTTACTCGGGGATCCGTTACGGGGGCGAGCAGTACTTC. It translates to CASSYSGIRYGGEQYF.